This T cell receptor beta chain was recorded in a study of T-cell reconstitution after alpha-beta-depleted transplantation in children. In its sample, this clonotype was seen a few times. Trimming stripped 6 bases from V and 2 bases from J, with 10 bases between. The CDR3 length is 13 residues. Per the germline V gene, CDR1 is MNHEY and CDR2 is SMNVEV (reference sequence). Preparing the TCRbeta library involved the use of unique molecular identifiers. TCRdb analysed the PCR reads with MiXCR anew, one entry per CDR3 protein. Here the sample spans around 450,000 distinct CDR3 sequences, roughly 16% being singletons.

V and J are TRBV27 and TRBJ2-5, with D perhaps matching TRBD2 (5 bases). This material consisted of PBMCs, mostly from graft donor cells, taken 360 days after TCRalphabeta/CD19-depleted stem cell transplant. This TCR was sampled from a boy under two years old who had a stem cell transplant for Wiskott-Aldrich syndrome, so the T cells may come from the graft donor. The CDR3 sequence: CASRKLGQETQYF. CDR3 coding DNA: TGTGCCAGCAGAAAACTAGGGCAAGAGACCCAGTACTTC.